What follows are 14 T cell receptor beta chains derived from one specimen sequenced in a study of shared clonotypes between healthy human individuals. The data were produced by immunoSEQ multiplex PCR, yet TCRdb's version contains in-frame clones alone and is incomplete. The sample gives around 700,000 clones, around 74% of which show up once; less than 2% is in the top ten. Sequencing was carried out using memory CD4+ T cells sorted from blood. Subset specified: CD45RA-negative fraction. All receptors derive from a woman aged 25 to 39 in good health.

CDR3 region: CASSIDVAGSYNEQFF. CDR3 nucleotides: TGTGCCAGTAGTATAGATGTCGCAGGGTCCTACAATGAGCAGTTCTTC. V and J are TRBV19 and TRBJ2-1; D is perhaps TRBD1 (5 bases). The length of the CDR3 is 16 residues. CDR1 is LNHDA and CDR2 is SQIVND in the germline V gene (reference sequence). With 0 bases removed from V and 1 base from J, the gap between germline ends came to 10 bases.

The gene calls are TRBV6-1 and TRBJ1-2; 7 nucleotides line up with TRBD1. V lost 4 bases and J lost 3; bases outside the gene matches: 8. The CDR3 has 15 residues. Germline CDR1 MNHNS, CDR2 SASEGT. The CDR3 region is CASSATGVGDYGYTF. CDR3 in DNA: TGTGCCAGCAGTGCAACAGGGGTCGGGGACTATGGCTACACCTTC.

The genes are TRBV5-1 and TRBJ2-6; no reliable D call. The CDR3 length is 14 residues. V was pared by 3 bases and J by 3 bases, with 7 bases between. The V gene's germline CDR1 is SGHRS and CDR2 YFSETQ. CDR3 sequence (DNA): TGCGCCAGCAGCTCGGCTCTTGGGGCCAACGTCCTGACTTTC. Its protein product is CASSSALGANVLTF.

The J gene is TRBJ1-2, the V gene TRBV11-3, with TRBD1 matching over 10 bases. With 7 bases clipped from V and 8 bases from J, the junction kept 7 bases outside the gene matches. The V gene's germline CDR1 is SGHNT and CDR2 YENEEA. The CDR3 runs 13 residues. This CDR3 reads CASTRQGARGYTF. CDR3 in DNA: TGTGCCAGCACCCGACAGGGGGCGCGAGGCTACACCTTC.

The rearrangement joins TRBV27 to TRBJ2-7, with 7 bases matching TRBD2. The CDR3 runs 14 residues. After removal of 6 bases from V and 4 bases from J, the junction contained 9 bases not matched to a gene. The germline gives CDR1 MNHEY, CDR2 SMNVEV (reference sequence). CDR3 bases: TGTGCCAGCAGCCCCCTAGCGGACCGTTACGAGCAGTACTTC. It encodes CASSPLADRYEQYF.

This clone was seen many times. This rearrangement joins TRBV4-2 to TRBJ2-7; 7 nucleotides agree with TRBD2. This CDR3 has 16 amino acids. The V gene end was trimmed by 0 bases and the J gene end by 2 bases; junction bases not matched to a gene: 7. Per the germline V gene, CDR1 is LGHNA and CDR2 is YNFKEQ. As DNA, the CDR3 is TGTGCCAGCAGCCAAGAAGGGGCGGGAGATCCCTACGAGCAGTACTTC. Its protein is CASSQEGAGDPYEQYF.

This chain joins TRBV19 and TRBJ2-5, with 11 bases lining up with TRBD1. The CDR3 has 16 amino acids. The J segment lost 5 bases and the V segment lost 4 bases, leaving 9 bases of the junction unmatched. The germline CDR1 and CDR2 sequences are LNHDA and SQIVND (reference sequence). CDR3 amino acids: CASSSWTGGYGETQYF. The CDR3 coding sequence is TGTGCCAGTAGTAGCTGGACAGGGGGCTACGGCGAGACCCAGTACTTC.

The chain combines TRBV6-4 with TRBJ1-1, with 8 bases fitting TRBD1. CDR3 length: 13 residues. Germline CDR1 is MRHNA and CDR2 is SNTAGT. V shed 8 bases and J 4 bases; nucleotides not matched to a gene: 6. CDR3 in amino acids: CASPGQGGTEAFF. CDR3 in DNA: TGTGCCAGCCCAGGACAGGGAGGCACTGAAGCTTTCTTT.

The chain is built from TRBV4-2 and TRBJ2-3; 11 positions match TRBD2. The V gene's germline CDR1 is LGHNA and CDR2 YNFKEQ. This CDR3 is built from 16 residues. Unmatched junction bases numbered 4, after V lost 1 base and J lost 4 bases. The CDR3 region is CASSQALAGGSDTQYF. The CDR3 nucleotides are TGTGCCAGCAGCCAAGCGCTAGCGGGAGGATCAGATACGCAGTATTTT.

V gene TRBV6-6 combines with J gene TRBJ1-1; D is ambiguous. This CDR3 has 13 amino acids. Trimming stripped 2 bases from V and 1 base from J, with 5 bases between. Per the germline V gene, CDR1 is MNHNY and CDR2 is SVGAGI (reference sequence). The CDR3 region is CASSYDQNTEAFF. The CDR3 bases are TGTGCCAGCAGTTACGACCAGAACACTGAAGCTTTCTTT.

This rearrangement joins TRBV5-1 to TRBJ1-2; D is unresolved. The germline CDR1 and CDR2 sequences are SGHRS and YFSETQ. This CDR3 has 14 amino acids. V lost 4 bases, J lost 7 bases, and 17 bases lay in between. CDR3 nucleotide sequence: TGCGCCAGCAGCCCATTGCAGTCCCCAGTTGGCTACACCTTC. Protein: CASSPLQSPVGYTF.

DNA for the CDR3: TGTGCCAGCAGCTCCTCAGCGGGAGTTCTCGGTGAGCAGTTCTTC. Protein: CASSSSAGVLGEQFF. This rearrangement joins TRBV11-2 to TRBJ2-1; TRBD2 aligns across 8 bases. Trimming at V came to 4 bases and at J to 9 bases, leaving 11 bases not matched to a gene. Germline assignment: CDR1 SGHAT and CDR2 FQNNGV. This CDR3 spans 15 amino acids.

The V and J genes are TRBV5-1 and TRBJ1-1; D is perhaps TRBD1 (5 bases). The CDR3 extends over 14 amino acids. Germline CDR1 reads SGHRS; CDR2 reads YFSETQ. Between the trimmed V and J ends, which lost 0 bases and 3 bases, there was a span of 9 bases. The CDR3 protein is CASSLDRTYTEAFF. CDR3 nucleotide sequence: TGCGCCAGCAGCTTGGACAGGACATACACTGAAGCTTTCTTT.

Only one count was recorded for this clone. This chain uses TRBV5-4 with TRBJ2-1; 7 nucleotides agree with TRBD1. This CDR3 contains 16 residues. Losses at the gene ends were 5 bases for V and 0 bases for J; bases not matched to a gene: 8. Looked up from germline, CDR1 is SGHNT and CDR2 is YYREEE (reference sequence). CDR3 loop: CASSGRQGPSYNEQFF. The CDR3 DNA follows: TGTGCCAGCAGTGGAAGACAGGGTCCCTCCTACAATGAGCAGTTCTTC.